This T cell receptor beta chain was documented in a study of T cells in localized non-small cell lung cancer. Study-wide results and caveats: Uninvolved adjacent lung had higher T cell clonality than tumor and all other tissues. Sequencing was restricted to one tumor region; therefore, heterogeneity remains possible. Researchers found a median approximately 55 of the top 100 tumor clones in adjacent lung. Higher adjacent-lung clonality was associated with shorter survival.

TCRdb's copy holds only in-frame clones and misses some; the assay was immunoSEQ multiplex PCR. The table includes about 23,000 clones, about 90% detected once. Germline V gene sequence: CDR1 SGHRS, CDR2 YFSETQ. The CDR3 consists of 15 residues. With 4 bases removed from V and 1 base from J, the gap between germline ends came to 14 bases. About this clone: Its antigen remains unidentified.

This chain uses TRBV5-1 with TRBJ1-1; TRBD1 might be the D (6 bases). The specimen comprised peripheral blood, sampled before any cancer treatment. This clonotype was sampled from a male donor at least 60 years old with stage I squamous cell lung carcinoma. The CDR3 loop is CASSPREGGNTEAFF. CDR3 sequence (DNA): TGCGCCAGCAGCCCACGAGAGGGGGGGAACACTGAAGCTTTCTTT.